This T cell receptor beta chain was obtained from a study of blood T cell repertoires in COVID-19. The protocol was immunoSEQ multiplex PCR, while the TCRdb copy is restricted to in-frame clones and leaves out a portion. The sample shows over 20,000 clones, over 70% of them seen only once. The CDR3 spans 16 residues. CDR1 is SEHNR, CDR2 FQNEAQ, per germline (reference sequence). V lost 8 bases to trimming and J lost 0 bases; unmatched junction nucleotides: 9. The V and J genes are TRBV7-9 and TRBJ2-1; 8 bases line up with TRBD2. Sequenced material: peripheral blood. This sequence was found in a man in his fifties or sixties with active or convalescent COVID-19. The CDR3 reads CASSSSGSRSYNEQFF. CDR3 DNA: TGTGCCAGCTCCTCCAGCGGGAGCCGCTCCTACAATGAGCAGTTCTTC.